The entry below describes one T cell receptor beta chain. This CDR3 comprises 13 residues. Trimming cost V 3 bases and J 6 bases, with 10 bases left between them. Germline V gene data show CDR1 as SGHNT and CDR2 as YENEEA. This record belongs to a study of cytomegalovirus exposure and HLA in healthy donors. The PCR used 60 Vbeta and 13 Jbeta primers. The table came from immunoSEQ multiplex PCR; TCRdb's copy has only in-frame clones and leaves some out. Of fewer than 150,000 clones listed, 70% are singletons. The chain has TRBV11-3 and TRBJ2-3; D not certain. The receptor was isolated from a woman under 40 in good health and CMV-seronegative. The specimen was PBMCs. CDR3: CASSLSAGDTQYF. CDR3 in DNA: TGTGCCAGCAGCTTGAGCGCTGGGGATACGCAGTATTTT. The whole variable domain, filled in from reference TRBV11-3 and TRBJ2-3, reads EAGVVQSPRYKIIEKKQPVAFWCNPISGHNTLYWYLQNLGQGPELLIRYENEEAVDDSQLPKDRFSAERLKGVDSTLKIQPAELGDSAVYLCASSLSAGDTQYFGPGTRLTVL.